Included here is one T cell receptor (beta chain) sequence, with context. The antigen is not known. The PCR used 60 Vbeta and 13 Jbeta primers. Generated by immunoSEQ multiplex PCR, the TCRdb table keeps only in-frame clones and is missing some. The sample has about 200,000 clones; 70% to 90% are singletons. The data are from a study of cytomegalovirus exposure and HLA in healthy donors. Germline CDR1 is SGHRS and CDR2 is YFSETQ. The V end lost 2 bases, the J end lost 8 bases, and 11 bases lay between the germline ends. The CDR3 has 14 residues. Findings of the study overall: The study flagged about 160 TCR beta chains as cytomegalovirus-associated.

The specimen was PBMCs. The J gene is TRBJ1-6, the V gene TRBV5-1, with D hard to call. This receptor was identified in a man in his thirties or forties in good health and CMV-seronegative. As DNA, the CDR3 is TGCGCCAGCAGCTTCAGTACAGCTGATTCACCCCTCCACTTT. This translates into CASSFSTADSPLHF.